This T cell receptor beta chain was documented in a study of T-cell reconstitution after alpha-beta-depleted transplantation in children. Preparation of the TCRbeta library involved a method that used unique molecular identifiers. TCRdb independently ran MiXCR on the PCR reads; one entry per CDR3 protein. In the table there are approximately 490,000 distinct CDR3 sequences, 10% of which are singletons. This clonotype showed up many times. Its target is not known. Whole-study results and caveats: Several hundred expanded graft clones reportedly supplied alpha-beta T cells about two months after transplant. Surviving recipient T cells and thymic progenitors produced the high day-60 TCRbeta diversity seen in some patients. Newly produced T cells mostly accounted for T-cell counts and diversity one year post-transplant.

Germline V CDR1 and CDR2: MNHEY, SVGAGI. This CDR3 is 18 amino acids long. The V gene lost 6 bases and the J gene lost 0 bases, with 24 bases spanning the gap. The chain employs TRBV6-5 and TRBJ2-7, with D possibly being TRBD1 or TRBD2 (6 bases each). The sample consisted of PBMCs, taken before TCRalphabeta/CD19-depleted stem cell transplant. The clonotype was recovered from a child aged 2 to 10 with inherited bone marrow failure, due to receive a stem cell transplant. CDR3 region: CASSPGHSGGSSSYEQYF. CDR3 in DNA: TGTGCCAGCAGCCCCGGACACTCCGGGGGCTCCAGCTCCTACGAGCAGTACTTC.